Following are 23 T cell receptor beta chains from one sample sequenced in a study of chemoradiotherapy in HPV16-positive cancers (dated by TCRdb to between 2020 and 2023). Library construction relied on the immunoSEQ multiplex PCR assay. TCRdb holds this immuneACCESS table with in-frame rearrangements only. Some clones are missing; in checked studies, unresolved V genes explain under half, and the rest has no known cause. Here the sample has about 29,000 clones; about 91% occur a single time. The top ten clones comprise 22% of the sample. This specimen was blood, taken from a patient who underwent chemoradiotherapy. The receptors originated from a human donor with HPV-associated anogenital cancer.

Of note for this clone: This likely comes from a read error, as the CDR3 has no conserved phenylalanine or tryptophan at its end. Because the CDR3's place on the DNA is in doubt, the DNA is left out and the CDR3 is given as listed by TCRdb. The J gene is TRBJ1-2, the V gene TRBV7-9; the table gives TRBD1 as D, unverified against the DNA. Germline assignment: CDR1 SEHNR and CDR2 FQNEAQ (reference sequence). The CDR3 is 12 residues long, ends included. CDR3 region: CASSLEGQETYT.

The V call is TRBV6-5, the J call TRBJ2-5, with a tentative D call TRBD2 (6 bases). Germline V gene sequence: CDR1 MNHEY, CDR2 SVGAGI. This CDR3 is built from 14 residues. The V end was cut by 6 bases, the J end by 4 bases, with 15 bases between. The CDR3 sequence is CASSPGLSGETQYF. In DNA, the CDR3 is TGTGCCAGCAGCCCGGGACTTTCGGGAGAGACCCAGTACTTC.

CDR3 sequence (DNA): TGTGCCATCGACAGGGTTCTCACCGGGGAGCTGTTTTTT. Translating gives CAIDRVLTGELFF. The chain combines TRBV7-9 with TRBJ2-2; the match to TRBD1 covers 7 bases. There are 13 residues in the CDR3. CDR1 and CDR2 from the germline V gene are SEHNR and FQNEAQ (reference sequence). V dropped 10 bases and J dropped 4; count of bases not matched to a gene: 6.

The CDR3 reads CASSNGRDGDYEQYF. The DNA of the CDR3 is TGCGCCAGCAGCAACGGAAGGGACGGGGACTACGAGCAGTACTTC. The rearrangement uses TRBV5-1 and TRBJ2-7; the D gene could be TRBD1 or TRBD2 (5 bases each). Germline assignment: CDR1 SGHRS and CDR2 YFSETQ. V lost 4 bases and J lost 3, with 17 bases in between. CDR3 length: 15 residues.

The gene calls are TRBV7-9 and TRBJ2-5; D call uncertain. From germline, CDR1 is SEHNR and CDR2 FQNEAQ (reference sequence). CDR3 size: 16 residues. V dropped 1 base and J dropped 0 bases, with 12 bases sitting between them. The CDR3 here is CASSLGSAGDQETQYF. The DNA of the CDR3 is TGTGCCAGCAGCTTAGGCTCGGCCGGAGACCAAGAGACCCAGTACTTC.

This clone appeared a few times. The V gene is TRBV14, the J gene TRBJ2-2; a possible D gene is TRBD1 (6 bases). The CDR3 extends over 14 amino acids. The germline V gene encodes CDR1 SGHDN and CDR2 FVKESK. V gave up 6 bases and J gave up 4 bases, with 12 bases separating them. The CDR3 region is CASRKQGSTGELFF. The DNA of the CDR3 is TGTGCCAGCAGAAAACAGGGTAGCACCGGGGAGCTGTTTTTT.

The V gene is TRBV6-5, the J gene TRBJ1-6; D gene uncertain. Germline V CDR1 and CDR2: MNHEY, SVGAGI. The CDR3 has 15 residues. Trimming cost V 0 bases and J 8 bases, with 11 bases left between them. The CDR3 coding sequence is TGTGCCAGCAGTTACTCTTCTTACGGGGATTCACCCCTCCACTTT. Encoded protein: CASSYSSYGDSPLHF.

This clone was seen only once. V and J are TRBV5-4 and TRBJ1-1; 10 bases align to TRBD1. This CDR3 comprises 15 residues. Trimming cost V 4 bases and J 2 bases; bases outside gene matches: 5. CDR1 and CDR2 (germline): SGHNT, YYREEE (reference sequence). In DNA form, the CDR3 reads TGTGCCAGCAGCAGGGAGACAGGGGGCAACACTGAAGCTTTCTTT. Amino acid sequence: CASSRETGGNTEAFF.

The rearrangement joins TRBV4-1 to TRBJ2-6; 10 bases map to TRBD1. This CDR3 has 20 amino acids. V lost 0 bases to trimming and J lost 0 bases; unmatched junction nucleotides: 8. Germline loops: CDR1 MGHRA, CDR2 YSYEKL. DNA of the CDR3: TGCGCCAGCAGCCAAGATCTCGGACAGGGGGTTTACTCTGGGGCCAACGTCCTGACTTTC. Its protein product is CASSQDLGQGVYSGANVLTF.

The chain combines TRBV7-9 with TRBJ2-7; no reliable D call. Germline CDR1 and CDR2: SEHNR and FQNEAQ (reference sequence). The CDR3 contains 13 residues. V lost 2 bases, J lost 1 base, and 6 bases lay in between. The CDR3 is CASSLPVSYEQYF. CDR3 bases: TGTGCCAGCAGCTTACCGGTATCCTACGAGCAGTACTTC.

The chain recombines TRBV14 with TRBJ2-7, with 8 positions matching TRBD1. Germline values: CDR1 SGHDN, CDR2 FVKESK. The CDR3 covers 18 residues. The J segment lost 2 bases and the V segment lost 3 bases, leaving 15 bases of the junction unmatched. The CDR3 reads CASSQTTLGQGAAYEQYF. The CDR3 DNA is TGTGCCAGCAGCCAGACGACCCTCGGACAGGGAGCTGCCTACGAGCAGTACTTC.

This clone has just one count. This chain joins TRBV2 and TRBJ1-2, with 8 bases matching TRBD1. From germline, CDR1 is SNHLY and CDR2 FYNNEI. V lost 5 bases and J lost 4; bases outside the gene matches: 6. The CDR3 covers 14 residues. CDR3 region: CASSLDRVPYGYTF. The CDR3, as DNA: TGTGCCAGCAGTTTGGACAGGGTTCCCTATGGCTACACCTTC. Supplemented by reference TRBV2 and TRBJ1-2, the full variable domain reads EPEVTQTPSHQVTQMGQEVILRCVPISNHLYFYWYRQILGQKVEFLVSFYNNEISEKSEIFDDQFSVERPDGSNFTLKIRSTKLEDSAMYFCASSLDRVPYGYTFGSGTRLTVV.

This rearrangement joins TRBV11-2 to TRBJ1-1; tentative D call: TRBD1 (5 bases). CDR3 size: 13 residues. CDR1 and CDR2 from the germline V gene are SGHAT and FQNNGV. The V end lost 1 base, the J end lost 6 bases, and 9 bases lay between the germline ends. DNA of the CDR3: TGTGCCAGCAGCTTAGGCCTAGGGGCTGAAGCTTTCTTT. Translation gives CASSLGLGAEAFF. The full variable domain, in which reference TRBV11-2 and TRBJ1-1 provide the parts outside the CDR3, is EAGVAQSPRYKIIEKRQSVAFWCNPISGHATLYWYQQILGQGPKLLIQFQNNGVVDDSQLPKDRFSAERLKGVDSTLKIQPAKLEDSAVYLCASSLGLGAEAFFGQGTRLTVV.

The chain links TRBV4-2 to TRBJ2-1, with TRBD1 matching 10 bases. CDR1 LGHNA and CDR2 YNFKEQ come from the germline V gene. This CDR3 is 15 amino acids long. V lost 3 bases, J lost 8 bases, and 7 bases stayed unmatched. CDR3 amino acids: CASSHGGQGGHEQFF. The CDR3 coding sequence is TGTGCCAGCAGCCATGGAGGACAGGGGGGGCATGAGCAGTTCTTC.

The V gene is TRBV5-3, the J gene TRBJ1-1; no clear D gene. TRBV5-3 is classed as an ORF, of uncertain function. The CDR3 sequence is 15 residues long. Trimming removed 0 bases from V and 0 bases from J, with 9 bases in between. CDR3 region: CARSLAGVVNTEAFF. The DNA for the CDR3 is TGTGCCAGAAGCTTGGCTGGGGTCGTGAACACTGAAGCTTTCTTT.

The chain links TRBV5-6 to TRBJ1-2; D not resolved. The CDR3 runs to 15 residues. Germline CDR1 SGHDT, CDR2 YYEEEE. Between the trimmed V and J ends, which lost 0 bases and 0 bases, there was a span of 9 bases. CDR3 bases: TGTGCCAGCAGCTTGGTCGTTTCCTCTAACTATGGCTACACCTTC. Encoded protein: CASSLVVSSNYGYTF.

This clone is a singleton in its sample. CDR3 bases: TGTGCCAGCAGTTTAATCGGAGGGTCGGGCGAGCAGTACTTC. As protein: CASSLIGGSGEQYF. The genes are TRBV28 and TRBJ2-7; D perhaps matches TRBD2 (6 bases). The CDR3 has 14 residues. V gave up 2 bases and J gave up 6 bases, with 14 bases separating them. Germline CDR1 MDHEN, CDR2 SYDVKM.

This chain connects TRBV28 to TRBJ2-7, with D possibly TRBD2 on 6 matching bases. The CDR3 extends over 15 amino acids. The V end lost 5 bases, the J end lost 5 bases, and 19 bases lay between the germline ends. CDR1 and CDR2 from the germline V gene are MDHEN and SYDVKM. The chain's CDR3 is CASSPRGWAGHEQYF. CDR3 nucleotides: TGTGCCAGCAGTCCTAGAGGGTGGGCGGGACACGAGCAGTACTTC.

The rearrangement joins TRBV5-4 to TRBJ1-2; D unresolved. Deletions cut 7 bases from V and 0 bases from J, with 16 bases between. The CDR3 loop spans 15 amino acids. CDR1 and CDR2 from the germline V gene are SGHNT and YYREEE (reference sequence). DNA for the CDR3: TGTGCCAGCGGCTCCCGACAAATCTCTAACTATGGCTACACCTTC. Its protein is CASGSRQISNYGYTF.

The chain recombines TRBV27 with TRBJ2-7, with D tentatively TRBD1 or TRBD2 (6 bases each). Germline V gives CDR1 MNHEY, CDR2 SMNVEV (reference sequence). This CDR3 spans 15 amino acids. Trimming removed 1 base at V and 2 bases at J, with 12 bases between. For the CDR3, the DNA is TGTGCCAGCAGTTTATGGGGGGCTGTTACCTACGAGCAGTACTTC. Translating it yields CASSLWGAVTYEQYF.

In nucleotides, the CDR3 is TGCAGCGTAATCGGGCTGACCGGAGCCCTTTCCCCGAAGGAGCAGTTCTTC. Its translation: CSVIGLTGALSPKEQFF. V usage is TRBV29-1 and J usage is TRBJ2-1; D is uncertain. Germline-derived CDR1 and CDR2 are SQVTM and ANQGSEA. The V end was cut by 6 bases, the J end by 10 bases, with 31 bases between. The CDR3 has 17 residues.

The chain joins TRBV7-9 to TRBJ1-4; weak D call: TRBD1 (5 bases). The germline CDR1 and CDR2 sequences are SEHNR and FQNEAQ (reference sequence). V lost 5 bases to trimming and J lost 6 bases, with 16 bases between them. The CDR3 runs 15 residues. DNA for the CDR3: TGTGCCAGCAGCCCCCGAACCGGGACTCATGAAAAACTGTTTTTT. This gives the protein CASSPRTGTHEKLFF.

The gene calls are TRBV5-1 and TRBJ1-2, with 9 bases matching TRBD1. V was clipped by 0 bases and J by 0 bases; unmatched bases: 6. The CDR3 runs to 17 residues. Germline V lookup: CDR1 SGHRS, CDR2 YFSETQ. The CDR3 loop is CASSLGTGDWANYGYTF. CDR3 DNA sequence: TGCGCCAGCAGCTTGGGGACAGGGGATTGGGCTAACTATGGCTACACCTTC.